This paragraph covers one T cell receptor (beta chain) sequence. This library used roughly 430 ng RNA and molecular barcoded adaptors spanning alpha/delta and beta/gamma chains. MiXCR, run by TCRdb on the reads, gives a single entry per CDR3 protein. The sample includes approximately 45,000 distinct CDR3 sequences, 15% to 20% seen only once; the top ten take around two fifths. The germline V gene encodes CDR1 SQVTM and CDR2 ANQGSEA. This CDR3 has 13 residues. These data come from a study of read filtering for tumor transcriptome and immune sequencing. Every patient had bone marrow sampled while the disease was active.

Material: a population of CD138-negative cells sorted from bone marrow. The J gene is TRBJ2-5, the V gene TRBV29-1, with 9 bases identical to TRBD2. The sequence derives from a donor aged 40 or older with multiple myeloma. CDR3 sequence: CTGAGGPGETQYF. CDR3 nucleotides: TGCACCGGGGCGGGAGGGCCAGGAGAGACCCAGTACTTC.